One sample yielded the 16 T cell receptor beta chains listed below, sequenced in a study of CXCR3-negative and CXCR3-positive naive CD8 T cells. It was by 5' RACE with UMI labels that the TRB cDNA libraries were prepared. With the 5' RACE reads reprocessed, TCRdb shows one record per CDR3 protein and no DNA. The listing records 100,000 to 150,000 distinct CDR3 sequences. The specimen was naive CXCR3- CD8+ T cells from blood. Subset denoted: CD45RO-CCR7+CD27+CD95- naive CD8+ T cells lacking CXCR3 (TNR3-). These receptors were obtained from a human donor in good health. Some clones in this sample may be carry-over from other donors' samples.

The chain joins TRBV25-1 to TRBJ1-2; as DNA is missing, the TRBD1 call by TCRdb cannot be tested. The V gene's germline CDR1 is MGHDK and CDR2 SYGVNS. The CDR3 runs 15 residues. CDR3 in amino acids: CASSEYTTGPGGYTF.

This sequence joins TRBV10-3 and TRBJ2-7; TCRdb picks TRBD2, but there is no DNA to check that call. Germline V gene data show CDR1 as ENHRY and CDR2 as SYGVKD. This CDR3 spans 14 amino acids. The CDR3 protein is CAIGLAGRTYEQYF.

The chain joins TRBV29-1 to TRBJ2-1; the TRBD2 assignment by TCRdb is unverifiable without DNA. The CDR3 totals 12 residues. Germline V gene lookup returns CDR1 SQVTM and CDR2 ANQGSEA. The CDR3 spells CSALRGYNEQFF.

This chain uses TRBV7-9 with TRBJ2-7. Per the germline V gene, CDR1 is SEHNR and CDR2 is FQNEAQ (reference sequence). The CDR3 totals 12 residues. CDR3 sequence reads: CASSQVLGEQYF.

The V and J genes are TRBV12-3 or TRBV12-4 and TRBJ2-3. The CDR3 loop spans 12 amino acids. The CDR3 reads CASSLSTDTQYF.

CDR3 region: CASSQDRDRMSSGNTIYF. V is TRBV14 and J is TRBJ1-3; no DNA is available, so the TRBD1 call from TCRdb remains unchecked. The length of the CDR3 is 18 residues. CDR1 is SGHDN, CDR2 FVKESK, per germline.

This chain uses TRBV6-6 with TRBJ2-1; the D call from TCRdb, TRBD1, cannot be confirmed without DNA. The CDR3 length is 18 residues. CDR1 and CDR2 from the germline V gene are MNHNY and SVGAGI (reference sequence). CDR3 loop: CASSYSYNRDLNDNEQFF.

The genes are TRBV3-1 and TRBJ1-2; TCRdb's D call of TRBD1 is untestable without DNA. Germline lookup yields CDR1 LGHDT and CDR2 YNNKEL (reference sequence). CDR3 size: 17 residues. Here the CDR3 reads CASSHGTGAILLYGYTF.

The gene calls are TRBV4-2 and TRBJ2-1; the D call of TRBD2 rests on TCRdb alone, since no DNA is present to check it. CDR3 length: 13 residues. In germline, CDR1 is LGHNA, CDR2 YNFKEQ. CDR3 sequence reads: CASSQVLGQEQFF.

This chain uses TRBV11-2 with TRBJ2-1; the TCRdb call, TRBD1, lacks DNA for checking. The germline CDR1 and CDR2 sequences are SGHAT and FQNNGV. This CDR3 region has 15 residues. The CDR3: CASWSGGALLDEQFF.

V and J are TRBV11-2 and TRBJ2-3. The CDR3 contains 13 residues. Germline values: CDR1 SGHAT, CDR2 FQNNGV. The CDR3 sequence: CASSLARADTQYF.

The rearrangement uses TRBV14 and TRBJ2-1. The V gene's germline CDR1 is SGHDN and CDR2 FVKESK. There are 14 residues in the CDR3. The CDR3 is CASGPETPYNEQFF.

The chain's CDR3 is CASSLGGQIYEQYF. The chain employs TRBV12-3 or TRBV12-4 and TRBJ2-7; TCRdb reports TRBD1, a call that lacks DNA to check it against. The CDR3 loop spans 14 amino acids.

J is TRBJ1-2 and V is TRBV6-5; the D gene TCRdb calls, TRBD1, cannot be checked with no DNA. CDR1 is MNHEY, CDR2 SVGAGI, per germline. There are 17 residues in the CDR3. The CDR3 here is CASSYSSRGGSDYGYTF.

This chain joins TRBV15 and TRBJ1-1; TCRdb's D call, TRBD1, is unchecked because there is no DNA. The CDR3 consists of 12 residues. The germline gives CDR1 LNHNV, CDR2 YYDKDF (reference sequence). This CDR3 is CATSPGATEAFF.

The J gene is TRBJ1-4, the V gene TRBV7-3; no DNA is available, so the TRBD1 call from TCRdb remains unchecked. Germline V gene lookup returns CDR1 SGHTA and CDR2 FQGTGA. This CDR3 contains 16 residues. The CDR3 loop is CASSQLGRGGAEKLFF.